This note documents a single T cell receptor (beta chain) sequence. This clonotype turned up a few times. It lacks a known antigen. Nothing much larger sits one base from this clone, and base qualities are not available. The CDR3 covers 16 residues, taking in both the cysteine and the phenylalanine. The DNA shown is the 48-base CDR3, in frame from base 1. The germline V gene (reference sequence) supplies CDR1 MNHEY and CDR2 SMNVEV. Clipping removes 7 bases from V and 1 base from J, with 10 as the unmatched junction base count. The sample belongs to a study of regulatory T cells in long-lasting Graves disease (dated by TCRdb to about 2021). The study in broad terms: Patients with newly diagnosed Graves' disease had been on antithyroid drugs for under 3 months. A total of about 33 samples underwent TCR sequencing, from about 13 patients with persistent Graves' disease and some 20 patients with newly diagnosed Graves' disease. This study used TCR sequencing and RNA sequencing of peripheral blood to compare persistent Graves' disease patients against newly diagnosed Graves' disease patients. The study was registered as a clinical trial and conducted in China.

This specimen's time point label, per the study, means: newly diagnosed GD, antithyroid drugs for less than 3 months. RNA was extracted from PBMCs in TRIzol for both TCR sequencing and RNA sequencing. Graves' disease was diagnosed according to American Thyroid Association guidelines. Patients were recruited from an endocrinology department in Xi'an, China. Each patient gave around 9 milliliters of peripheral blood, collected in an EDTA anticoagulant tube. Ficoll Paque Plus density gradient separation was used to isolate PBMCs, and no further T cell sorting was performed. An Agilent 2100 Bioanalyzer and agarose gel were used to check RNA quality, while a NanoDrop 2000 measured RNA concentration. The library was made by multiplex PCR. The reads were generated on an Illumina HiSeq 4000. To build TCR beta libraries, CDR3 regions were amplified by Arm-PCR using iRepertoire HTBI primers. PCR products were gel purified before sequencing. On the authors' methods: Across samples, roughly 60 TRBV and 12 to 15 TRBJ segments were identified and used for gene usage analysis of CDR3 amino acid clonotypes. COPE and FqMerger were used to merge filtered high-quality paired reads into contigs. Contigs were aligned with BLAST to IMGT TRBV, TRBD and TRBJ reference genes, and CDR3 was defined per IMGT. Highly expanded clones were defined as clonotypes with a frequency above 0.1%. Shannon entropy was used to measure repertoire diversity, and the Gini coefficient was used to measure V-J evenness. Clonotypes shared by more than one individual were considered public. TCRdb reprocessed the public reads (quality trimming at Q25 with fastp, clone calling with MiXCR) and kept in-frame beta chains. For every CDR3 protein sequence, its rows merge into one entry that carries the most common genes and DNA. These V and J calls originate from TCRdb's pipeline instead of the authors' own analysis. Present in this sample are 600,000 to 650,000 distinct CDR3 sequences, about 16% of which were seen just once. The ten largest clones add up to 15% to 20% of the sample.

The research as a whole found: The small sample size was acknowledged by the authors as a limitation that may reduce accuracy. Sequencing and analysis were limited to the TCR beta chain. Compared with newly diagnosed patients, patients with persistent Graves' disease had lower TCR Shannon entropy and fewer highly expanded clones, which suggests clonal expansion. TRBV28, TRBJ1-2 and TRBJ2-5 were preferentially used in persistent disease, while TRBV20-1 and TRBJ2-1 were favored in newly diagnosed disease. The study examined only peripheral blood because the primary lesion, thyroid tissue, could not be accessed. Patients with persistent disease shared more public clonotypes (around 2,500) than newly diagnosed patients did (about 970).

The sample was also linked to a second study, of T cells in Graves' hyperthyroidism and ophthalmopathy. Drawing on the second study: Stable Graves' hyperthyroidism was defined as no progression to ophthalmopathy during 18 months of follow-up. Hyperthyroidism patients were newly diagnosed, had a disease duration of under 2 months, and were aged 18 to 65 years. The study excluded patients with uncontrolled infections, other autoimmune diseases, pregnancy or lactation. Clinical symptoms, serum thyroxine and TRAb, thyroid ultrasound, and orbital computed tomography formed the basis for the diagnoses. The first round of RT-PCR for the TCR CDR3 was performed with the HTBI primer set and the Qiagen OneStep RT-PCR kit. Most expanded thyroid clonotypes (frequency above 0.001) were also found in blood, which suggests that blood repertoires may mirror thyroid immune responses. In cross-validation, a model built on a 13 V-J signature told ophthalmopathy apart from stable hyperthyroidism with approximately 90% sensitivity and roughly 83% specificity, and in testing the same model reached 80%/75%. In validation, the model predicted progression to ophthalmopathy a median of 6.5 months before onset, with over 55% sensitivity and about 75% specificity. To identify distinguishing TCR V-J signatures, a discovery cohort of some 100 patients was used, comprising 40 to 45 with Graves' ophthalmopathy and some 57 with stable Graves' hyperthyroidism. An independent validation cohort of fewer than 20 hyperthyroidism patients and more than 15 patients who later progressed to ophthalmopathy tested prospective prediction of ophthalmopathy. The 95 to 100 discovery patients were divided at random into training and test sets in a 7:3 ratio. Thyroid tissue and blood T-cell repertoires from several Graves' hyperthyroidism patients were also compared in the study. After sampling, hyperthyroidism patients received methimazole starting at 30 mg daily, and ophthalmopathy patients received high-dose intravenous methylprednisolone. Libraries were constructed in a second round of multiplex PCR, after which size selection and purification were performed. Paired-end sequencing of the libraries was performed with 100 bp reads on an Illumina HiSeq2000. SOAPnuke was used to process the raw data, throwing out any read that contained adapters or uncalled bases, had a mean Phred below 15, or lacked an exact constant-primer or identifier match. High-quality paired reads were merged using COPE v1.2.5, and each unique nucleotide sequence was defined as a clonotype. Clonotypes were aligned to IMGT TRBV, TRBD and TRBJ reference segments using MiTCR v1.1. Analysis was restricted to V-J combinations with a frequency above 0.0001, which covered over 98% of repertoires. A TCS score was defined as the ratio of F50 (clonal expansion) to E x V (chaos), with BLOSUM62-based TCRdist applied between CDR3 peptides within each V-J. Welch's t-statistics and random forest reduced fewer than 600 V-J features to 10 to 15, which were used in a naive Bayes classifier (R e1071). No statistical method was used to set the sample size in advance, and investigators knew the group allocation. TCR Vbeta CDR3 sequencing of some 140 peripheral blood samples (over 40 ophthalmopathy, approximately 80 hyperthyroidism and approximately 17 progressor patients) is reported in the paper.

The input for sequencing was peripheral blood mononuclear cells (PBMCs), taken at new diagnosis, from a patient treated with antithyroid drugs. This TCR derives from a woman in her twenties or thirties with Graves disease. Donor details come from another sample of the same person, matched by shared clones. The V gene is TRBV27 and the J gene is TRBJ1-5, with 7 middle bases fitting TRBD1. The CDR3 region has the sequence CASMALRQGSNQPQHF. The DNA sequence is TGTGCCAGCATGGCCCTCCGACAGGGAAGCAATCAGCCCCAGCATTTT.